A selection of T cell receptor beta chains follows, all from one sample in a study of blood T cell repertoires in COVID-19. Profiling relied on immunoSEQ multiplex PCR, and the TCRdb table lists in-frame clones only, not all of them. The sample lists some 77,000 clones; around 85% were seen once. The sample was peripheral blood. These TCRs come from a man between 70 and 80 years old with acute or convalescent COVID-19. The CDR3 runs from the conserved cysteine through the conserved F or W. The D gene is left open where the match is weak. Where a row states a size, it is once, few, many or the class of an expanded clone; other rows omit it.

TGTGCCAGCAGCCAAGATCATGGGGGGTCAAGCACAGATACGCAGTATTTT,CASSQDHGGSSTDTQYF,few,TRBJ2-3,NA,TRBV14
TGTGCCAGCAGTTACGAGGGTCTAGCGGGAGCCTACGAGCAGTACTTC,CASSYEGLAGAYEQYF,once,TRBJ2-7,TRBD2,TRBV6-6
TGTGCCAGCAGCGTAGGGGTGACAGGGGGCCATGAAAAACTGTTTTTT,CASSVGVTGGHEKLFF,NA,TRBJ1-4,TRBD1,TRBV9
TGTGCCTGGTCAATCGGGAGAAGAAATGAGCAGTTCTTC,CAWSIGRRNEQFF,once,TRBJ2-1,NA,TRBV30
TGTGCCAGCAGCTTAAGTCCAGGGTCCACTGAAGCTTTCTTT,CASSLSPGSTEAFF,NA,TRBJ1-1,NA,TRBV7-3
TGCAGCGTTGTGGAAGGGGGGGGAGGCTATGGCTACACCTTC,CSVVEGGGGYGYTF,few,TRBJ1-2,NA,TRBV29-1
TGTGCCAGCAGTCCCCGACCGGACAGACCACAAGAGACCCAGTACTTC,CASSPRPDRPQETQYF,NA,TRBJ2-5,NA,TRBV27
TGCGCCAGCAGCCAAGAAGACCCCCTTCATAGCGCCGGGTACCAAGAGACCCAGTACTTC,CASSQEDPLHSAGYQETQYF,NA,TRBJ2-5,NA,TRBV4-1
TGTGCCAGCACCCAAGGGACAAGAGGGGCTGAAGCTTTCTTT,CASTQGTRGAEAFF,NA,TRBJ1-1,NA,TRBV28
TGTGCCAGCAGCCCGGGACTAGGGCAAGAGACCCAGTACTTC,CASSPGLGQETQYF,NA,TRBJ2-5,TRBD2,TRBV3-1/TRBV3-2
TGTGCCAGCAGTTTAGAGGCAGGTTCACCCCTCCACTTT,CASSLEAGSPLHF,NA,TRBJ1-6,NA,TRBV12-3/TRBV12-4
TGTGCTAGTGGTTTAGGGACGGGGGTTTTTGGAGAGCAGTTCTTC,CASGLGTGVFGEQFF,NA,TRBJ2-1,NA,TRBV12-5
TGTGCCAGCAGCAAAGATCAGGGGGAAGAGACCCAGTACTTC,CASSKDQGEETQYF,NA,TRBJ2-5,TRBD1,TRBV7-9